Listed here are 5 T cell receptor beta chains from one sample, sequenced in a study of blood T cell repertoires in COVID-19. TCRdb's table, derived via immunoSEQ multiplex PCR, lists solely in-frame clones and lacks some. The sample holds some 200,000 clones; approximately 88% are singletons and the top ten take around a tenth. Sequencing used PBMCs or T cells enriched from blood (not recorded which). These receptors originate from a man aged 18-30 years with acute COVID-19.

The chain combines TRBV6-5 with TRBJ1-5; 12 nucleotides align to TRBD1. The CDR3 has 15 residues. V lost 2 bases, J lost 6 bases, and 2 bases stayed unmatched. Germline V gene data show CDR1 as MNHEY and CDR2 as SVGAGI. The CDR3 spells CASSYGTGGGQPQHF. In nucleotides, the CDR3 is TGTGCCAGCAGTTACGGGACAGGGGGCGGTCAGCCCCAGCATTTT.

This chain connects TRBV5-1 to TRBJ2-3; 7 bases line up with TRBD1. The V and J ends lost 5 bases and 4 bases, in that order; junction bases with no gene match: 4. There are 13 residues in the CDR3. The germline V gene has CDR1 SGHRS and CDR2 YFSETQ. The CDR3 loop reads CASRRTGADTQYF. CDR3 nucleotide sequence: TGCGCCAGCAGACGAACAGGGGCAGATACGCAGTATTTT.

V and J are TRBV30 and TRBJ2-3; 7 bases align to TRBD2. V shed 4 bases, J shed 2 bases, and the junction held 3 bases outside the gene matches. This CDR3 is 13 amino acids long. The germline V gene has CDR1 GTSNPN and CDR2 SVGIG (reference sequence). The CDR3, as DNA: TGTGCCTGGACCAGCGGGAACACAGATACGCAGTATTTT. Translated, it gives CAWTSGNTDTQYF.

CDR3 coding DNA: TGTGCCAGCAGTCTGACAGGGTCCATGGCCGGGGAGCTGTTTTTT. Translating gives CASSLTGSMAGELFF. The chain joins TRBV11-2 to TRBJ2-2; 7 bases are shared with TRBD1. This CDR3 comprises 15 residues. Germline CDR1 is SGHAT and CDR2 is FQNNGV. Germline trimming cut 6 bases from V and 6 bases from J; bases unmatched to any gene: 10.

The chain carries TRBV24-1 and TRBJ2-1; the D is unclear. This CDR3 spans 14 amino acids. Germline CDR1 and CDR2: KGHDR and SFDVKD. The V gene lost 3 bases and the J gene lost 6 bases, with 11 bases spanning the gap. CDR3 coding DNA: TGTGCCACCAGTGATCCTAGTCTTACCAATGAGCAGTTCTTC. Translated: CATSDPSLTNEQFF.